This record looks at one TCR beta chain sequence and its context. The protocol was immunoSEQ multiplex PCR, while the TCRdb copy is restricted to in-frame clones and leaves out a portion. The sample includes some 8,300 clones, roughly 70% of them seen just once. The data originate from a study of chemoradiotherapy in HPV16-positive cancers. CDR3 size: 16 residues. The ends lost 4 bases at V and 0 bases at J; junction bases unmatched: 7. Germline CDR1 SGHNT, CDR2 YYREEE (reference sequence). This chain links TRBV5-4 with TRBJ1-1; TRBD1 aligns across 9 bases. This receptor was identified in a human donor with HPV-associated anogenital cancer. The sample was collected from a patient who underwent chemoradiotherapy. This CDR3 reads CASSPNGQGMNTEAFF. In DNA, the CDR3 is TGTGCCAGCAGCCCCAATGGACAGGGGATGAACACTGAAGCTTTCTTT.